This T cell receptor beta chain was sequenced during a study of persistence of HIV-infected CD4 T cells. An overlapping HIV-1 Gag peptide pool stimulated these cells at about 1 ug/peptide/mL. CD40L/CD69 double-negative CD45RO-high memory CD4+ T cells were collected. CD4+ T cell counts exceeded 400 cells/uL; CMV serology was positive. Germline CDR1 MRHNA, CDR2 SNTAGT. The length of the CDR3 is 15 residues. V gave up 6 bases and J gave up 8 bases, with 22 bases separating them. Sequencing used immunoSEQ version 4 in survey mode. The assay was immunoSEQ multiplex PCR, and TCRdb's table has in-frame clones only and misses some. Of 64,000 or so clones detected, 70% to 75% appear once; the ten largest clones hold about 1.8%. This clone was counted only a few times. Its antigen is undetermined.

The sequence derives from an adult man with HIV who was CMV-seropositive. This sample comprised CD4+ T cells sorted from PBMCs after approximately 19-hour stimulation, obtained from a patient who received antiretroviral therapy. The chain combines TRBV6-4 with TRBJ1-2; possibly TRBD1 for D (5 bases). The CDR3 is CASSGIPGLEGGYTF. The CDR3 DNA reads TGTGCCAGCAGCGGAATCCCAGGGCTCGAGGGAGGCTACACCTTC.